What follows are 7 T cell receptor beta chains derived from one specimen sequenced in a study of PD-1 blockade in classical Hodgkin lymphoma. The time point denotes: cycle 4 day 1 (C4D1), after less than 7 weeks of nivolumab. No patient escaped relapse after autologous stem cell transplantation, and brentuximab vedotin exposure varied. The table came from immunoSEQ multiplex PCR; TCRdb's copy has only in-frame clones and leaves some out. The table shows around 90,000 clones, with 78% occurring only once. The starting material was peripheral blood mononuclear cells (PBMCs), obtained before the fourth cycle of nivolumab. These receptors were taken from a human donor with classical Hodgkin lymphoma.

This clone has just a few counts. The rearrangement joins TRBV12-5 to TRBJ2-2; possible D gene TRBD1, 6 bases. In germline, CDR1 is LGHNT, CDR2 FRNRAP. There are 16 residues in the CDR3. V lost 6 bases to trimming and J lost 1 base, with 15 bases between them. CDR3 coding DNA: TGTGCTAGTGGAAACCCCCCGGGACAGAACACCGGGGAGCTGTTTTTT. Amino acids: CASGNPPGQNTGELFF.

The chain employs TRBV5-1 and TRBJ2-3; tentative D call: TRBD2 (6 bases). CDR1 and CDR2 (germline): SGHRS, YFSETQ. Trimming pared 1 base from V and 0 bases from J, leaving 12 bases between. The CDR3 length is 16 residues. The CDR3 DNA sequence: TGCGCCAGCAGCTTGAACACGGGGGTGAGCACAGATACGCAGTATTTT. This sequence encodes CASSLNTGVSTDTQYF.

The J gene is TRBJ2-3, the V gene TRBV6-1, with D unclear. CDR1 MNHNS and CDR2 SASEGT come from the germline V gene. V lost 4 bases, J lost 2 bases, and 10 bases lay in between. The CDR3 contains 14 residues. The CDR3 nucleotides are TGTGCCAGCAGTGGGTACCGATACACAGATACGCAGTATTTT. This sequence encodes CASSGYRYTDTQYF.

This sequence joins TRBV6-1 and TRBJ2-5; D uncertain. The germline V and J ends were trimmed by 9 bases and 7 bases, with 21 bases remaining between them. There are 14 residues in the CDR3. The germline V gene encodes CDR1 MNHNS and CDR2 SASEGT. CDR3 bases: TGTGCCAGTACCCAAGGGTTATACCCGTTGACCCAGTACTTC. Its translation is CASTQGLYPLTQYF.

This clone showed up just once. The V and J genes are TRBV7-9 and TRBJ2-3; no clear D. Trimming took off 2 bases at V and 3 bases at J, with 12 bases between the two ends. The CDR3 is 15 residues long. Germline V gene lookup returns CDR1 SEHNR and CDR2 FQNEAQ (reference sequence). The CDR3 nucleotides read TGTGCCAGCAGCTTAACCAGTCTGGGGACAGATACGCAGTATTTT. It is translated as CASSLTSLGTDTQYF.

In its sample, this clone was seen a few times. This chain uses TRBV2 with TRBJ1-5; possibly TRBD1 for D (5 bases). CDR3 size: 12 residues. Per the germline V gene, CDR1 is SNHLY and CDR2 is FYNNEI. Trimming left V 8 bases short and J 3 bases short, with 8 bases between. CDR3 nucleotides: TGTGCCAGCCGACAGAACAATCAGCCCCAGCATTTT. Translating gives CASRQNNQPQHF.

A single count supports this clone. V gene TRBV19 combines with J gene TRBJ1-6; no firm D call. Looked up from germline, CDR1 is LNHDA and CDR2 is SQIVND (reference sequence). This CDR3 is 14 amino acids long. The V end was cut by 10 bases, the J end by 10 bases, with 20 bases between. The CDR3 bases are TGTGCCAACCCTCCCGTTAGGGTACGGTCACCCCTCCACTTT. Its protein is CANPPVRVRSPLHF.